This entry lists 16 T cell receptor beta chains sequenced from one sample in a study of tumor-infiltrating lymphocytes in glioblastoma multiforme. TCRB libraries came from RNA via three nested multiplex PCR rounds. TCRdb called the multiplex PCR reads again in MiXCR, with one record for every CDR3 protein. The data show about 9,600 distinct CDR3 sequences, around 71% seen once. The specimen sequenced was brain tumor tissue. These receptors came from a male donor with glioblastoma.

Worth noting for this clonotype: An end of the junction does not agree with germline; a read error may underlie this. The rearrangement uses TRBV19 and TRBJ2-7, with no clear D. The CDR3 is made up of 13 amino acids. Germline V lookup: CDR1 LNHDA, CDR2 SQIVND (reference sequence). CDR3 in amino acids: CANSIRSSYEQYF. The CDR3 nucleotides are TGTGCCAATAGTATCCGCAGCTCCTACGAGCAGTACTTC.

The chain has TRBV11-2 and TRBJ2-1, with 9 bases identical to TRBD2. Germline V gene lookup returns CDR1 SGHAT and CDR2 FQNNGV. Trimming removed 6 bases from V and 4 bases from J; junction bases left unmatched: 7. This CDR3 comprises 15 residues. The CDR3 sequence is CASSPGTSFYNEQFF. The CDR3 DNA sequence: TGTGCCAGCAGTCCCGGGACTAGCTTTTACAATGAGCAGTTCTTC.

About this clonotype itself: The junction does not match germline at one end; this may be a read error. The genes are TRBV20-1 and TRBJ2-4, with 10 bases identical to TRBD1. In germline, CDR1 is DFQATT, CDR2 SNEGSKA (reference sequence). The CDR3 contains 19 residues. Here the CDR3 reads CSTGDPDRGIRKAKNIQHF. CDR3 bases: TGCAGTACTGGAGACCCGGACAGGGGGATTCGGAAAGCCAAAAACATTCAGCACTTC.

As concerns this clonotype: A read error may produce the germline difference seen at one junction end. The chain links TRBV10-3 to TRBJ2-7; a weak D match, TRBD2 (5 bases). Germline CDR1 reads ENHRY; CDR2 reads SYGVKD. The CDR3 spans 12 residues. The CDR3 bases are TGTGCCATCAGTGATATAGGGAGCGAGCATTACTTC. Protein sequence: CAISDIGSEHYF.

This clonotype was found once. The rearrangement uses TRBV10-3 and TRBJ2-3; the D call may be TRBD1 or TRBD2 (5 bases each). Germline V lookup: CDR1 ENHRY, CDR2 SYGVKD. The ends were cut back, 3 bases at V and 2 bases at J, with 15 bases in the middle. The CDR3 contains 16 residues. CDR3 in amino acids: CAISDPGRPSTDTQYF. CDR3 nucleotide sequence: TGTGCCATCAGTGATCCGGGACGGCCCTCCACAGATACGCAGTATTTT.

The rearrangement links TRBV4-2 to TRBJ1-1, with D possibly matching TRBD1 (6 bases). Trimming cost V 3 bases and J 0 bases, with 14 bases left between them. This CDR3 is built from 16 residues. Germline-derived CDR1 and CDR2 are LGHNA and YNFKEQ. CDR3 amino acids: CASSHYGGGMNTEAFF. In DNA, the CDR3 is TGTGCCAGCAGCCACTATGGAGGGGGGATGAACACTGAAGCTTTCTTT.

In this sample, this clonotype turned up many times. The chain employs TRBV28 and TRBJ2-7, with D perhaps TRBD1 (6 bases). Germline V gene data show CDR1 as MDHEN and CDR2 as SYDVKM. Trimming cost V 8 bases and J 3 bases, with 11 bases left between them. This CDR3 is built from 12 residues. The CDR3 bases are TGTGCCAGCGAGAACAGGGACTACGAGCAGTACTTC. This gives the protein CASENRDYEQYF.

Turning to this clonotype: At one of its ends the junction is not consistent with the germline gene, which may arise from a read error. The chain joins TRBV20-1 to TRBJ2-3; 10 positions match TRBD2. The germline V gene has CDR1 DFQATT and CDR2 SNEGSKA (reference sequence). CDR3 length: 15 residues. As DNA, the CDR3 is TGCAGTGTTAGAGGACCTAGCGGGAGTTCAGACACGCAGTATTTT. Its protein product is CSVRGPSGSSDTQYF.

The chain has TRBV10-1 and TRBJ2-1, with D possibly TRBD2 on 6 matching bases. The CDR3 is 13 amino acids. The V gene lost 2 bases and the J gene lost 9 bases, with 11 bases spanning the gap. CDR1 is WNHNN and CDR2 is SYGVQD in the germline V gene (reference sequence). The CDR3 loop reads CASSEGLLREQFF. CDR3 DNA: TGCGCCAGCAGTGAGGGACTATTACGTGAGCAGTTCTTC.

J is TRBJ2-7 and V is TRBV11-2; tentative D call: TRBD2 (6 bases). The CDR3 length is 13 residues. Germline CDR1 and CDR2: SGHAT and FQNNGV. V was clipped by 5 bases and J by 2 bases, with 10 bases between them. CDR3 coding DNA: TGTGCCAGCAGCCCTCGGGAGACCTACGAGCAGTACTTC. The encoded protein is CASSPRETYEQYF.

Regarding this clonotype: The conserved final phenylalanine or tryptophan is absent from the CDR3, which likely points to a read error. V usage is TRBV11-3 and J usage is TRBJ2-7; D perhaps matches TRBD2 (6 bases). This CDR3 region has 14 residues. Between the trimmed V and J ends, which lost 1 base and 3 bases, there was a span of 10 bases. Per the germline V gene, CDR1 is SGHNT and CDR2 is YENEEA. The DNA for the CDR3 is TGTGCCAGCAGCTTAGGCCGACTAGTCTACGAGCAGTACTTA. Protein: CASSLGRLVYEQYL.

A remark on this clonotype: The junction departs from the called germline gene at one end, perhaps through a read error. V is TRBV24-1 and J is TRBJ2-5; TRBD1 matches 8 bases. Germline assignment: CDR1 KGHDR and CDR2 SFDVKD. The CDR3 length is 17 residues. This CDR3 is CAASDPTGGIDQETQYF. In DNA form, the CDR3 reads TGTGCCGCCAGTGACCCAACAGGGGGAATAGACCAAGAGACCCAGTACTTC.

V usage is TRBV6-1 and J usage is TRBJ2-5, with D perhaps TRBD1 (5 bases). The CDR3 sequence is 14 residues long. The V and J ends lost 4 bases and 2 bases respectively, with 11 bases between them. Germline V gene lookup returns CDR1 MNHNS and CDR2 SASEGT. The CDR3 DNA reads TGTGCCAGCAGTGGGATGAGGACACAAGAGACCCAGTACTTC. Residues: CASSGMRTQETQYF.

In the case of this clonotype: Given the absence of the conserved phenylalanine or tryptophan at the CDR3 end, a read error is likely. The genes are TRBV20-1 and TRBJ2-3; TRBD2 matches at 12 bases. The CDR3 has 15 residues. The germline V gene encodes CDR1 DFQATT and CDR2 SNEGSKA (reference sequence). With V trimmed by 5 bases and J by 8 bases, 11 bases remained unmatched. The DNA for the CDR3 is TGCAGTGCTCTCCCTAGCGGGAGGGCCCGGGGTACGCAGTATTTA. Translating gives CSALPSGRARGTQYL.

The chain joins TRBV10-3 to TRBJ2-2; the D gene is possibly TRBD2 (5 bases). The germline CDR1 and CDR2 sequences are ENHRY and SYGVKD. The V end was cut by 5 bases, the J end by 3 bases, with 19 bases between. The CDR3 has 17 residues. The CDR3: CAISSEKREADTGELFF. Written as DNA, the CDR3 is TGTGCCATCAGTTCCGAAAAAAGGGAAGCGGACACCGGGGAGCTGTTTTTT.

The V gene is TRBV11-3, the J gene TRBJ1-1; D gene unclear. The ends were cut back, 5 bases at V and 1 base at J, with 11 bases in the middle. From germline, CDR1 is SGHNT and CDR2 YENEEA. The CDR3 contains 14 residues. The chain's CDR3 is CASSQDGKNTEAFF. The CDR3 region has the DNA TGTGCCAGCAGCCAGGACGGAAAGAACACTGAAGCTTTCTTT.